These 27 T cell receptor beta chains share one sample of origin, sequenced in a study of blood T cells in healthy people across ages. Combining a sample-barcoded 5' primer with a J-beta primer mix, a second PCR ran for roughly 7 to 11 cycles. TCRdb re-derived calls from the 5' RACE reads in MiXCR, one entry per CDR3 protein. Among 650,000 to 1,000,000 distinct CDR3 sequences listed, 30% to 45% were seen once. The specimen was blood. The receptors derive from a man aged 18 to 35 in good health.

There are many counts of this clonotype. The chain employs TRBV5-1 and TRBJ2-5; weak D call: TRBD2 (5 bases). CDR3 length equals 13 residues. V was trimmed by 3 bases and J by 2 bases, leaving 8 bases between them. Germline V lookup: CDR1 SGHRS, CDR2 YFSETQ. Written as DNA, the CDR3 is TGCGCCAGCAGCTCTCTAGCTCAAGAGACCCAGTACTTC. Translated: CASSSLAQETQYF.

CDR3 amino acids: CASSQTRGQGHYEQYF. CDR3 nucleotides: TGTGCCAGCTCACAAACTCGCGGACAGGGGCACTACGAGCAGTACTTC. The chain recombines TRBV18 with TRBJ2-7, with TRBD1 matching 9 bases. The CDR3 has 16 residues. In germline, CDR1 is KGHSH, CDR2 LQKENI. J gave up 3 bases and V 4 bases, and 10 bases lay outside the gene matches.

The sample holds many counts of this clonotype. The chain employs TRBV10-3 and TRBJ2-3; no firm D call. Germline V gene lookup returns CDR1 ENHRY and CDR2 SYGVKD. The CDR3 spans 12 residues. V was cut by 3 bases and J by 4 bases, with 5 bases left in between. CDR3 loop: CAISDSADTQYF. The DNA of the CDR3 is TGTGCCATCAGTGACAGCGCAGATACGCAGTATTTT.

Here the CDR3 DNA reads TGCGCCAGCAGCGTGGAGATAGGCTACGAGCAGTACTTC. This sequence encodes CASSVEIGYEQYF. This chain connects TRBV5-1 to TRBJ2-7; D gene uncertain. CDR1 and CDR2 (germline): SGHRS, YFSETQ. Trimming left V 4 bases short and J 3 bases short, with 11 bases between. CDR3 length equals 13 residues. Complete variable domain (other parts from reference TRBV5-1 and TRBJ2-7): KAGVTQTPRYLIKTRGQQVTLSCSPISGHRSVSWYQQTPGQGLQFLFEYFSETQRNKGNFPGRFSGRQFSNSRSEMNVSTLELGDSALYLCASSVEIGYEQYFGPGTRLTVT.

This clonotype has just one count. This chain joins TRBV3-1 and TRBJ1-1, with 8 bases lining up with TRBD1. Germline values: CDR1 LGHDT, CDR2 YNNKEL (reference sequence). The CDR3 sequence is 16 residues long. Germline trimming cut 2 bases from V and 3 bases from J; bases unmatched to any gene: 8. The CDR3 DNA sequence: TGTGCCAGCAGCCAACCTGTGGACAGGGTTGACACTGAAGCTTTCTTT. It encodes CASSQPVDRVDTEAFF. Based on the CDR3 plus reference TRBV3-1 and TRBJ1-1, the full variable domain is DTAVSQTPKYLVTQMGNDKSIKCEQNLGHDTMYWYKQDSKKFLKIMFSYNNKELIINETVPNRFSPKSPDKAHLNLHINSLELGDSAVYFCASSQPVDRVDTEAFFGQGTRLTVV.

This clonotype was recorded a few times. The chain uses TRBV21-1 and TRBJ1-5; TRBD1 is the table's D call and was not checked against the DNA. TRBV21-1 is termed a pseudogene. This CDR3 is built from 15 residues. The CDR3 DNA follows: TGTGCCAGCAGCTTTCCCGGGACAGACAATCAGCCCCAGCATTTT. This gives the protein CASSFPGTDNQPQHF.

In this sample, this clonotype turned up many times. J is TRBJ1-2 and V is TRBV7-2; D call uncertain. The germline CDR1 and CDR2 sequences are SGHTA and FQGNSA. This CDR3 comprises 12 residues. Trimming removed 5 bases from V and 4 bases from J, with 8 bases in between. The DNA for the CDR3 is TGTGCCAGCAGCCCTGTCACCTATGGCTACACCTTC. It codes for CASSPVTYGYTF.

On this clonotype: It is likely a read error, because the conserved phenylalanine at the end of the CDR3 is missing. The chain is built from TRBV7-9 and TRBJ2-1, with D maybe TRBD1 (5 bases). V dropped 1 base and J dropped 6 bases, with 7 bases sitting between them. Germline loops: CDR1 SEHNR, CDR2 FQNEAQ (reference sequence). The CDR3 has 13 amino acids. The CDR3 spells CASSLGQGNEQFL. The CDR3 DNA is TGTGCCAGCAGCTTAGGCCAGGGCAATGAGCAGTTCTTA.

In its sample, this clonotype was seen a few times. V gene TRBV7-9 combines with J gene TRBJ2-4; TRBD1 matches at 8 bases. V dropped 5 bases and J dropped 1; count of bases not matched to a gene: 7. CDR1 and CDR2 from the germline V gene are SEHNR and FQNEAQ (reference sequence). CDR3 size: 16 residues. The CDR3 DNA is TGTGCCAGCAGCCCCCAGGGGGCTCTGGCCAAAAACATTCAGTACTTC. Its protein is CASSPQGALAKNIQYF.

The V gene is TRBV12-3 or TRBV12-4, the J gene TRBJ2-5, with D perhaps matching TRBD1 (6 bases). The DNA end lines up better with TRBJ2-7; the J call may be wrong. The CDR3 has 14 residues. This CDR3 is CASSFGGSQTEQYF. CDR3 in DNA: TGTGCCAGCAGTTTTGGGGGCAGTCAAACCGAGCAGTACTTC.

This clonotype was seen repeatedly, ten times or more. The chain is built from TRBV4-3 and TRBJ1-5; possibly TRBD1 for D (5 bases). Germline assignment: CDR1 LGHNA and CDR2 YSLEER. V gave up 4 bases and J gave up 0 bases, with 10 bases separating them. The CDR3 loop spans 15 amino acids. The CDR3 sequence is CASSPGTASNQPQHF. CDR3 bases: TGCGCCAGCAGCCCCGGGACCGCTAGCAATCAGCCCCAGCATTTT.

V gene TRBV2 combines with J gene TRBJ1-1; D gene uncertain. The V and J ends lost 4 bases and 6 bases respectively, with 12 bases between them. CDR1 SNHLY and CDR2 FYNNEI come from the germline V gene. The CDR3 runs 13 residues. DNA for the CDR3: TGTGCCAGCAGTGGCGTCATAGTGTCTGAAGCTTTCTTT. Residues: CASSGVIVSEAFF.

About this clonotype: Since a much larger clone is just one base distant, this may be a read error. CDR3 loop: CANGSHPGTGLISIPGYTF. Here the CDR3 DNA reads TGTGCTAATGGTTCGCACCCCGGGACAGGCTTAATCTCCATACCAGGCTACACCTTC. The chain uses TRBV12-5 and TRBJ1-2; TRBD1 aligns across 8 bases. The CDR3 has 19 amino acids. The V gene's germline CDR1 is LGHNT and CDR2 FRNRAP.

The CDR3, as DNA: TGTGCCAGCAGTTTCGGGGGCACCGCAACTAATGAAAAACTGTTTTTT. Its translation: CASSFGGTATNEKLFF. The rearrangement joins TRBV28 to TRBJ1-4; D is perhaps TRBD1 (6 bases). Germline lookup yields CDR1 MDHEN and CDR2 SYDVKM. Deletions cut 3 bases from V and 0 bases from J, with 11 bases between. This CDR3 has 16 residues.

CDR3 region: CAISASGTGNTIYF. In DNA, the CDR3 is TGTGCCATCAGTGCCTCGGGGACTGGAAACACCATATATTTT. V usage is TRBV10-3 and J usage is TRBJ1-3; D gene unclear. CDR1 and CDR2 from the germline V gene are ENHRY and SYGVKD. The CDR3 spans 14 residues. Trimming shortened V by 4 bases and J by 2 bases, and 9 bases separated the two germline ends.

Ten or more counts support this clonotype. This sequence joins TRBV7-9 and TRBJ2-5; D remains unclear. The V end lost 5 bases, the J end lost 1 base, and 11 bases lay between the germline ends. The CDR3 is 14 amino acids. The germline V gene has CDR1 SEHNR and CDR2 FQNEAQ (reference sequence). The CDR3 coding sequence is TGTGCCAGCAGCGAAGACTTATTCCAAGAGACCCAGTACTTC. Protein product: CASSEDLFQETQYF.

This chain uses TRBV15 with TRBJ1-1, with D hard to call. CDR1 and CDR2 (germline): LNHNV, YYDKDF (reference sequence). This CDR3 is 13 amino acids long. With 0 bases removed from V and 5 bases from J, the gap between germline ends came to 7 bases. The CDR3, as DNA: TGTGCCACCAGCAGAGATCGAAGGACTGAAGCTTTCTTT. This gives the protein CATSRDRRTEAFF. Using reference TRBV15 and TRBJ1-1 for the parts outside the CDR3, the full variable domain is DAMVIQNPRYQVTQFGKPVTLSCSQTLNHNVMYWYQQKSSQAPKLLFHYYDKDFNNEADTPDNFQSRRPNTSFCFLDIRSPGLGDTAMYLCATSRDRRTEAFFGQGTRLTVV.

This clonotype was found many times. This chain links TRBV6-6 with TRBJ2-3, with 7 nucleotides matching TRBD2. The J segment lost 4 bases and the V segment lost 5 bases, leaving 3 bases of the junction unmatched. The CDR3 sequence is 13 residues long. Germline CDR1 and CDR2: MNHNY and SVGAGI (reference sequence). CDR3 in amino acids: CASSPGRSDTQYF. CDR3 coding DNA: TGTGCCAGCAGTCCCGGGAGGTCAGATACGCAGTATTTT.

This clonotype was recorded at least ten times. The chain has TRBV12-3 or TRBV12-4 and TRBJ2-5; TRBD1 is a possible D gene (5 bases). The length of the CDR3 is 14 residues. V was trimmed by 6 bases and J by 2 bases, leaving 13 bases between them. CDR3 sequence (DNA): TGTGCCAGCAGCCCATCGGACATACAAGAGACCCAGTACTTC. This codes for CASSPSDIQETQYF.

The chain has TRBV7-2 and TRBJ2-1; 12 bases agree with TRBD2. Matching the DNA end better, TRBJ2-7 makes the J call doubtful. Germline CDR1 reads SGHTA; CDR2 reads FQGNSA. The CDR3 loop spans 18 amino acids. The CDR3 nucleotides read TGTGCCAGCAGCACCGCTAGCGGGGGGGTTAGCTCCTACAATGAGCAGTACTTC. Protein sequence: CASSTASGGVSSYNEQYF.

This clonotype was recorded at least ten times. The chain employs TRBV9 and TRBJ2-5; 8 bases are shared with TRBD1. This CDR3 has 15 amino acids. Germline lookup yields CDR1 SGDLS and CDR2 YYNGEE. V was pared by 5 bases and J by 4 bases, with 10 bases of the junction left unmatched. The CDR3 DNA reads TGTGCCAGCAGTGGGGCAGGGGGCTTTGGAGAGACCCAGTACTTC. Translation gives CASSGAGGFGETQYF.

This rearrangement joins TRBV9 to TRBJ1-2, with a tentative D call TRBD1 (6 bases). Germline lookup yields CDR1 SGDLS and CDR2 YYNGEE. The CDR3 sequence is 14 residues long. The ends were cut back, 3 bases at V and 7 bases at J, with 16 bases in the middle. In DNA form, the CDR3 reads TGTGCCAGCAGCGCGGGGGGGGCGGGAATTGGCTACACCTTC. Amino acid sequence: CASSAGGAGIGYTF.

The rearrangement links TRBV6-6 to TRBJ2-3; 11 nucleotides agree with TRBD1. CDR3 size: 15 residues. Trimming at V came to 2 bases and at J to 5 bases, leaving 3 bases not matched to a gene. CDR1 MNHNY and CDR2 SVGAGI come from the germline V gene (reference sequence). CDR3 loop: CASSYAGTGGDTQYF. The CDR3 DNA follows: TGTGCCAGCAGTTACGCTGGGACAGGGGGAGATACGCAGTATTTT.

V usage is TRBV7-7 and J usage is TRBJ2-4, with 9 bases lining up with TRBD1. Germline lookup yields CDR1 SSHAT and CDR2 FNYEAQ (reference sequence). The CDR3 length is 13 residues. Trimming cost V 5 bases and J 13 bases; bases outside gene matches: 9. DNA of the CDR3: TGTGCCAGCAGCGTGACAGGGGGTACTGAGCAGTACTTC. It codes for CASSVTGGTEQYF.

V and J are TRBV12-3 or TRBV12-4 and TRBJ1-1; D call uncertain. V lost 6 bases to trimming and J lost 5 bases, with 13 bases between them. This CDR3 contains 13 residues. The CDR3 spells CASSIKLETEAFF. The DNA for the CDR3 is TGTGCCAGCAGCATAAAATTAGAGACTGAAGCTTTCTTT.

The CDR3: CSGGLNCEQYF. Written as DNA, the CDR3 is TGCAGCGGGGGACTGAACTGCGAGCAGTACTTC. The rearrangement links TRBV29-1 to TRBJ2-5, with a tentative D call TRBD2 (6 bases). The J call is doubtful: the DNA matches TRBJ2-7 better. This CDR3 region has 11 residues. The germline V gene encodes CDR1 SQVTM and CDR2 ANQGSEA.

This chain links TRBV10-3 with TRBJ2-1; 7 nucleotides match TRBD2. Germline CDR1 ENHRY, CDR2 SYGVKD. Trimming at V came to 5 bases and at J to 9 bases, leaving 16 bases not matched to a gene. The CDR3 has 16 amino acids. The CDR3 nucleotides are TGTGCCATCAGTCCCTCGACTAGCTTCACGGAGGGTGAGCAGTTCTTC. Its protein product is CAISPSTSFTEGEQFF.